The 2 T cell receptor beta chains below all came from one sample that was sequenced in a study of spatial heterogeneity in lung cancer. The time point denotes: sample taken at primary tumor resection. TCRs were sequenced from unsorted whole RNA of tumor, nontumor lung or PBMC. MiXCR was run by TCRdb on the 5' RACE reads, yielding one entry per CDR3 protein. This table holds about 6,900 distinct CDR3 sequences, around 3.7% found once. This sample comprised normal lung tissue next to the tumor, obtained at surgery. The receptors shown here come from a female donor with early-stage non-small cell lung cancer.

This clonotype is labeled as medium-sized. This beta chain was picked up by a library intended for alpha chains and is off target, so its count carries little meaning. V and J are TRBV5-1 and TRBJ1-2; D remains ambiguous. Germline-derived CDR1 and CDR2 are SGHRS and YFSETQ. The CDR3 is made up of 14 amino acids. Trimming cost V 0 bases and J 7 bases, with 13 bases left between them. The chain's CDR3 is CASSLEGLVAGYTF. The CDR3 DNA is TGCGCCAGCAGCTTGGAAGGCCTAGTCGCTGGCTACACCTTC.

This clonotype was counted ten times or more. Little can be read into the size of this beta chain, an off-target read in a library designed for alpha chains. The chain links TRBV4-2 to TRBJ2-2; possible D gene TRBD1, 5 bases. Germline V lookup: CDR1 LGHNA, CDR2 YNFKEQ. V lost 0 bases, J lost 7 bases, and 12 bases lay in between. There are 15 residues in the CDR3. The DNA for the CDR3 is TGTGCCAGCAGCCAAGATATAGGGGTCATCGGGGAGCTGTTTTTT. Its translation: CASSQDIGVIGELFF.